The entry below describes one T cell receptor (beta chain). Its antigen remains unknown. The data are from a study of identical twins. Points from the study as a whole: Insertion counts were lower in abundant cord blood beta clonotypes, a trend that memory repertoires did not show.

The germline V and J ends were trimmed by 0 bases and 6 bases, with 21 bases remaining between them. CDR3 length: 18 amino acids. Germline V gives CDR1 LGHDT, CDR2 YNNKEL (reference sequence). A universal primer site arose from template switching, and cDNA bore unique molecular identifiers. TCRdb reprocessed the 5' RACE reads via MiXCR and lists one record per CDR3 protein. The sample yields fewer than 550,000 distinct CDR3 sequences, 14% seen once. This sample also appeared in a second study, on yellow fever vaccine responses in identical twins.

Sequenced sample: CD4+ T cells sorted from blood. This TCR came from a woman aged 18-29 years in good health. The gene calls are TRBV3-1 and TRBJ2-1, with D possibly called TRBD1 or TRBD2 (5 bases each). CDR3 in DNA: TGTGCCAGCAGCCAAGATCGGGTCGTCGGGGCATCACGCAATGAGCAGTTCTTC. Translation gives CASSQDRVVGASRNEQFF.